These 3 T cell receptor beta chains were all obtained from the same sample, sequenced in a study of blood T cells in healthy people across ages. Through a sample-barcoded 5' primer and a J-beta primer mix, a second PCR was run for 7 to 11 cycles. TCRdb re-analysed the 5' RACE reads in MiXCR, keeping a single row per CDR3 protein. The table records under 2,000,000 distinct CDR3 sequences, 40% to 55% of them present only once. What was sequenced was blood. These receptors were taken from a woman aged 40 to 50 in good health.

The chain recombines TRBV27 with TRBJ1-2, with 11 bases aligning to TRBD1. CDR1 MNHEY and CDR2 SMNVEV come from the germline V gene (reference sequence). The CDR3 covers 15 residues. V was pared by 1 base and J by 4 bases, with 2 bases of the junction left unmatched. Here the CDR3 reads CASSLFGTGGYGYTF. The DNA for the CDR3 is TGTGCCAGCAGTTTATTTGGGACAGGGGGCTATGGCTACACCTTC.

This clonotype was observed a handful of times. The rearrangement links TRBV11-1 to TRBJ1-2, with 8 bases identical to TRBD1. The CDR3 contains 15 residues. Germline CDR1 SGHAT, CDR2 FQDESV (reference sequence). With V trimmed by 6 bases and J by 3 bases, 9 bases remained unmatched. CDR3 DNA sequence: TGTGCCAGCAGTTTCGGACAGGGTAGATACTATGGCTACACCTTC. Translating gives CASSFGQGRYYGYTF. The variable domain in full, completed from reference TRBV11-1 and TRBJ1-2, reads EAEVAQSPRYKITEKSQAVAFWCDPISGHATLYWYRQILGQGPELLVQFQDESVVDDSQLPKDRFSAERLKGVDSTLKIQPAELGDSAMYLCASSFGQGRYYGYTFGSGTRLTVV.

This clonotype has a handful of counts. This chain connects TRBV5-1 to TRBJ2-3; D tentatively fits TRBD1 or TRBD2 (5 bases each). Trimming removed 4 bases at V and 0 bases at J, with 18 bases between. Germline V gene data show CDR1 as SGHRS and CDR2 as YFSETQ. The CDR3 runs to 17 residues. CDR3 loop: CASSGVGTMTSTDTQYF. DNA of the CDR3: TGCGCCAGCAGCGGGGTGGGGACCATGACCAGCACAGATACGCAGTATTTT.